The text below deals with one T cell receptor (beta chain). The data originate from a study of blood T cell repertoires in COVID-19. Study as a whole: Samples of COVID-19 (acute and convalescent) were obtained from the United States, Italy and Spain. PBMCs, B-cell-depleted T cells, or T cells were the source of the cDNA or gDNA that made up the material.

In the original workflow: Reference gene primer amplification gave nucleated cell count estimates. The method was immunoSEQ multiplex PCR; TCRdb's version includes in-frame clones alone and lacks a portion of them. The V and J calls and clone size were taken over from that table, and D and trimming were inferred from the DNA. The profile covers about 140,000 clones, with roughly 80% appearing a single time and approximately 9% taken by the ten largest. The germline V gene has CDR1 LGHNA and CDR2 YNFKEQ. The CDR3 is 17 residues long. The V and J ends lost 0 bases and 4 bases, in that order; junction bases with no gene match: 7.

The source of this sequence is a woman in her forties or fifties with active or convalescent COVID-19. Material for sequencing was peripheral blood. The chain links TRBV4-2 to TRBJ2-1; 9 positions agree with TRBD2. CDR3: CASSQEGSSGGYNEQFF. CDR3 DNA sequence: TGTGCCAGCAGCCAAGAGGGTTCCAGCGGGGGGTACAATGAGCAGTTCTTC.